This TCR beta chain was recovered during a study of T-cell reconstitution after alpha-beta-depleted transplantation in children (dated by TCRdb to the mid-2010s). In terms of the full investigation: T-cell immune reconstitution after TCRalphabeta/CD19-depleted allogeneic hematopoietic cell transplantation in children was quantitatively tracked in the study by means of TCR repertoire profiling.

Receptor amplification or capture employed PCR. The listed sequencing device is Illumina HiSeq 2500. TCR library preparation used molecular barcoding, with unique molecular identifiers applied to normalize quantification of the TCRbeta repertoire. TCRdb reran the public reads through fastp at Q25 and MiXCR, keeping productive beta chains. Rows with one shared CDR3 protein collapse into an entry with the most common genes and DNA. The sample has over 550,000 distinct CDR3 sequences on record, roughly 10% of them singletons. The ten largest make up less than 5% of the sample. Here V drops 4 bases and J drops 4 bases, and the junction holds 3 bases not matched to any gene. The CDR3, from cysteine to phenylalanine, totals 13 residues. The sequence is cut down to CDR3 DNA, 39 bases in frame from base 1. This clonotype was recorded at least ten times. No cognate antigen has been identified for it. There are no base qualities to consult, and no much larger clone falls within one base.

The sequence joins TRBV12-3 or TRBV12-4 to TRBJ1-1, with 7 bases aligning to TRBD1. The sequence was collected from a human donor who donated a stem cell graft to a child with acute myeloid leukemia. The material sequenced was PBMCs from the stem cell graft donor, taken from the stem cell graft. The CDR3 region reads CASSSGGTTEAFF. The nucleotide sequence is given as TGTGCCAGCAGTTCAGGGGGTACCACTGAAGCTTTCTTT.